These 5 T cell receptor beta chains were all obtained from the same sample, sequenced in a study of low-dose radiotherapy and immunotherapy resistance in tumors. With TRAV- and TRBV-specific primers, first-strand cDNA was made, covering the alpha and beta chains. The authors amplified TCRs for 20 PCR cycles with a constant-region primer and a V-primer adapter. TCRdb reanalysed the reads using MiXCR and keeps one entry per CDR3 protein. The sample records about 13,000 distinct CDR3 sequences, more than 50% being singletons. The receptors were sampled from a human donor with advanced metastatic prostate, ovarian, gallbladder or colorectal cancer (not recorded which). This table probably holds off-target reads from a library built for another chain.

V gene TRBV12-3 or TRBV12-4 combines with J gene TRBJ2-5; D unresolved. Trimming cost V 5 bases and J 2 bases, with 12 bases left between them. CDR3 length: 14 amino acids. The chain's CDR3 is CASSVPERQETQYF. The CDR3 nucleotides are TGTGCCAGCAGTGTTCCGGAGAGGCAAGAGACCCAGTACTTC.

The J gene is TRBJ1-5, the V gene TRBV7-9; tentatively, D is TRBD1 (5 bases). Germline values: CDR1 SEHNR, CDR2 FQNEAQ (reference sequence). V was cut by 0 bases and J by 0 bases, with 6 bases left in between. The CDR3 consists of 15 residues. The CDR3 nucleotides read TGTGCCAGCAGCTTAGCCGACAGTAGCAATCAGCCCCAGCATTTT. This sequence encodes CASSLADSSNQPQHF.

This clonotype was recorded a few times. The J gene is TRBJ2-1, the V gene TRBV6-5; 8 bases are a match to TRBD2. Germline assignment: CDR1 MNHEY and CDR2 SVGAGI. The CDR3 is 14 amino acids. V dropped 2 bases and J dropped 13; count of bases not matched to a gene: 10. DNA for the CDR3: TGTGCCAGCAGTTACACGTTAGCGGGAACCACCCAGTTCTTC. Translation: CASSYTLAGTTQFF.

This rearrangement joins TRBV7-4 to TRBJ1-4; TRBD1 matches at 9 bases. Germline V gene data show CDR1 as SGHVT and CDR2 as SQSDAQ. V gave up 0 bases and J gave up 7 bases; unmatched junction bases: 6. The CDR3 runs to 16 residues. In nucleotides, the CDR3 is TGTGCCAGCAGCTTAGCGCACAGGGGGCGCAGTGAAAAACTGTTTTTT. It yields the protein CASSLAHRGRSEKLFF.

The chain joins TRBV9 to TRBJ2-7; D is undetermined. Germline V gene data show CDR1 as SGDLS and CDR2 as YYNGEE. CDR3 size: 15 residues. The germline V and J ends were trimmed by 2 bases and 2 bases, with 14 bases remaining between them. The CDR3 DNA is TGTGCCAGCAGCGTCGCCACCCAGGCAGCCTACGAGCAGTACTTC. It specifies CASSVATQAAYEQYF.